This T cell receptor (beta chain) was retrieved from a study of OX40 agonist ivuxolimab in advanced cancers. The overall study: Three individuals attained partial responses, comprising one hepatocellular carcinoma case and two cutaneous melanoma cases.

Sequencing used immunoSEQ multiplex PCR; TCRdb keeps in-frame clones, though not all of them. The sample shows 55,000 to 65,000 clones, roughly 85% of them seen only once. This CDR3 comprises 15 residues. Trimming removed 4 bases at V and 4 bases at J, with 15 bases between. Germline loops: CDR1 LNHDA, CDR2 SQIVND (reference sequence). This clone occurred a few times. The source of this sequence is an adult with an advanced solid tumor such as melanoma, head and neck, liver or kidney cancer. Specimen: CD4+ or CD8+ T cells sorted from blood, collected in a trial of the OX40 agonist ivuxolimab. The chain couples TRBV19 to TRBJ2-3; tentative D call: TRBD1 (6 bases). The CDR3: CASSKQGNGADTQYF. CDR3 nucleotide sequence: TGTGCCAGTAGTAAACAGGGAAACGGGGCAGATACGCAGTATTTT.